This T cell receptor (beta chain) was captured by sequencing in a study of T-cell reconstitution after alpha-beta-depleted transplantation in children. The study's findings and limits: In patients about two months after transplant, alpha-beta T cells reportedly arose from several hundred expanded graft clones. T cells produced anew were the main source of T-cell counts and diversity one year after transplant. Some patients' high day-60 TCRbeta diversity was attributed to recipient cells surviving conditioning.

As for this clonotype: The antigen remains unidentified.

Unique molecular identifiers were used in preparing the TCRbeta library. MiXCR, run by TCRdb on the PCR reads, gives a single entry per CDR3 protein. The sample contains 250,000 to 400,000 distinct CDR3 sequences, around 25% of which appear only once. This receptor was identified in a male patient between 10 and 17 years old who had a stem cell transplant for acute lymphoblastic leukemia, so the T cells may come from the graft donor. The sample in question was PBMCs, mostly from graft donor cells, obtained 180 days after TCRalphabeta/CD19-depleted stem cell transplant.

CDR3 protein: CKHRGQLTASKNIQYF. The CDR3 DNA reads as TGCAAACACAGGGGGCAATTAACAGCCTCCAAAAACATTCAGTACTTC. The rearrangement joins TRBV20-1 to TRBJ2-4; 9 bases agree with TRBD1. The CDR3 spans 16 residues. The germline V gene encodes CDR1 DFQATT and CDR2 SNEGSKA (reference sequence).